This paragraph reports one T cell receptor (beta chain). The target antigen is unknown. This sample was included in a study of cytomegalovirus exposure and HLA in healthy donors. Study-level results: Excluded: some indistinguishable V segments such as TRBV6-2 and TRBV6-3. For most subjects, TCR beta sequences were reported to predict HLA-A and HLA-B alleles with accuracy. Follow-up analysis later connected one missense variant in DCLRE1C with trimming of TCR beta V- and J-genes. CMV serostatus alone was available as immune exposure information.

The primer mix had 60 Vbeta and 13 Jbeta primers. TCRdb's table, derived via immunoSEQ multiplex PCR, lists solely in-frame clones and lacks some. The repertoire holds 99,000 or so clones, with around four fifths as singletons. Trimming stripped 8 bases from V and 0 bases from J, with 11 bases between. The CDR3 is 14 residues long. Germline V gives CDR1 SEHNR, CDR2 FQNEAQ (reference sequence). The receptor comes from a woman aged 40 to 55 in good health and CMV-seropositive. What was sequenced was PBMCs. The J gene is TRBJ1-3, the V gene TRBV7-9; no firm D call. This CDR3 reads CASGRESSGNTIYF. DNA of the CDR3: TGTGCCAGCGGGAGAGAAAGCTCTGGAAACACCATATATTTT.